A single sample is the source of the 19 T cell receptor beta chains below, sequenced in a study of shared clonotypes between healthy human individuals. Measured with immunoSEQ multiplex PCR; TCRdb has only the in-frame clones, and not every one. The top ten clones hold roughly 13% of a sample with about 520,000 clones, over 70% of them seen once. Material for sequencing was PBMCs. The receptors here all came from a woman aged 40 to 49 in good health. Some clones in this sample may be carry-over from other donors' samples.

A few counts support this clone. With only one base between it and a far larger clone, this is likely a read error. Other DNA sequences in this sample translate to the same CDR3. J is TRBJ1-1 and V is TRBV29-1; D unclear. This CDR3 contains 13 residues. Germline V gene sequence: CDR1 SQVTM, CDR2 ANQGSEA. The CDR3 nucleotides read TGTAGCGTCACAGTAGGGTTAGACACTGAAGCTTTCTTT. Translation: CSVTVGLDTEAFF. Full variable domain (rest looked up from reference TRBV29-1 and TRBJ1-1): SAVISQKPSRDICQRGTSLTIQCQVDSQVTMMFWYRQQPGQSLTLIATANQGSEATYESGFVIDKFPISRPNLTFSTLTVSNMSPEDSSIYLCSVTVGLDTEAFFGQGTRLTVV.

Notes on this clone: The junction departs from germline at one end; a sequencing error may be responsible. This sample includes further DNA sequences coding for the same CDR3. The CDR3 reads CASSYSGRATAGELFF. The CDR3 DNA is TGTGCCAGCAGTTATTCGGGCAGGGCGACAGCAGGGGAACTGTTTTTT. V and J are TRBV6-6 and TRBJ2-2, with a possible D match to TRBD1 (6 bases). This CDR3 is built from 16 residues. Germline-derived CDR1 and CDR2 are MNHNY and SVGAGI (reference sequence).

The chain is built from TRBV28 and TRBJ2-3; D is perhaps TRBD2 (5 bases). There are 16 residues in the CDR3. Trimming removed 6 bases from V and 0 bases from J, with 16 bases in between. The germline V gene has CDR1 MDHEN and CDR2 SYDVKM. The CDR3 DNA is TGTGCCAGCAGGTCCGGGATCTTAGCTAGCACAGATACGCAGTATTTT. Its translation: CASRSGILASTDTQYF.

CDR3 protein: CASSSPRTEKLFF. As DNA, the CDR3 is TGCGCCAGCAGCTCACCACGGACTGAAAAACTGTTTTTT. The rearrangement joins TRBV5-1 to TRBJ1-4; unclear D gene. CDR1 and CDR2 from the germline V gene are SGHRS and YFSETQ. The V end was cut by 3 bases, the J end by 7 bases, with 10 bases between. There are 13 residues in the CDR3.

J is TRBJ2-3 and V is TRBV7-9; TRBD2 matches 9 bases. Per the germline V gene, CDR1 is SEHNR and CDR2 is FQNEAQ (reference sequence). This CDR3 is built from 16 residues. Trimming took 0 bases from V and 0 from J; bases not matched to a gene: 1. The CDR3 loop reads CASSLATSGSTDTQYF. The CDR3 region has the DNA TGTGCCAGCAGCTTAGCGACTAGCGGAAGCACAGATACGCAGTATTTT.

V is TRBV30 and J is TRBJ1-5, with 10 bases identical to TRBD1. Germline V gene lookup returns CDR1 GTSNPN and CDR2 SVGIG (reference sequence). CDR3 length: 13 residues. Trimming removed 5 bases from V and 4 bases from J; junction bases left unmatched: 2. CDR3 residues: CAWDRGRNQPQHF. The DNA for the CDR3 is TGTGCCTGGGACAGGGGGCGGAATCAGCCCCAGCATTTT.

The chain carries TRBV11-3 and TRBJ2-2; the match to TRBD2 covers 8 bases. Germline CDR1 reads SGHNT; CDR2 reads YENEEA. The CDR3 loop spans 16 amino acids. After removal of 5 bases from V and 5 bases from J, the junction contained 10 bases not matched to a gene. The CDR3 nucleotides read TGTGCCAGCAGCCCCACCGGGACTAGTGGGACCGGGGAGCTGTTTTTT. Its translation is CASSPTGTSGTGELFF.

This chain connects TRBV6-6 to TRBJ2-3; D ambiguous. The CDR3 is 16 amino acids. CDR1 MNHNY and CDR2 SVGAGI come from the germline V gene (reference sequence). The ends were cut back, 0 bases at V and 2 bases at J, with 12 bases in the middle. CDR3 loop: CASSYSSGGYTDTQYF. The CDR3 DNA reads TGTGCCAGCAGTTACTCGAGTGGCGGATACACAGATACGCAGTATTTT.

A note on this clone: A much larger clone lies one base from this, so it may be a read error. The CDR3 sequence: CASSLVISGANVLTF. In DNA, the CDR3 is TGTGCCAGCAGCTTAGTTATTTCTGGGGCCAACGTCCTGACTTTC. V and J are TRBV13 and TRBJ2-6; D is uncertain. This CDR3 contains 15 residues. Germline V gene data show CDR1 as PRHDT and CDR2 as FYEKMQ (reference sequence). V lost 1 base and J lost 1, with 5 bases in between.

V is TRBV19 and J is TRBJ1-2, with D possibly matching TRBD1 (5 bases). This CDR3 has 15 residues. Germline-derived CDR1 and CDR2 are LNHDA and SQIVND (reference sequence). The V and J ends lost 7 bases and 0 bases respectively, with 15 bases between them. CDR3 residues: CASTRGSTSNYGYTF. CDR3 nucleotides: TGTGCCAGTACGAGGGGATCGACCTCTAACTATGGCTACACCTTC.

V gene TRBV10-3 combines with J gene TRBJ2-1; D is unresolved. The CDR3 loop spans 14 amino acids. The germline V gene has CDR1 ENHRY and CDR2 SYGVKD. V was trimmed by 2 bases and J by 5 bases, leaving 10 bases between them. CDR3 sequence (DNA): TGTGCCATCAGTGAGGCACCAGACGACAATGAGCAGTTCTTC. Amino acid sequence: CAISEAPDDNEQFF.

The chain employs TRBV15 and TRBJ1-5, with TRBD1 matching 8 bases. The V segment lost 1 base and the J segment 5 bases; nucleotides outside the gene matches: 7. The CDR3 loop spans 16 amino acids. Germline-derived CDR1 and CDR2 are LNHNV and YYDKDF (reference sequence). The chain's CDR3 is CATSRASRGLDQPQHF. The CDR3 nucleotides read TGTGCCACCAGCAGAGCGAGCAGGGGGCTTGATCAGCCCCAGCATTTT.

This chain links TRBV13 with TRBJ2-7, with 9 bases aligning to TRBD1. The CDR3 is 17 amino acids. The germline CDR1 and CDR2 sequences are PRHDT and FYEKMQ (reference sequence). The V and J ends lost 4 bases and 6 bases, in that order; junction bases with no gene match: 16. As DNA, the CDR3 is TGTGCCAGCAGCTGGCACTCACGGGGACAGGGACTTCTCGAGCAGTACTTC. Amino acids: CASSWHSRGQGLLEQYF. The variable domain in full, with the rest retrieved from reference TRBV13 and TRBJ2-7, is AAGVIQSPRHLIKEKRETATLKCYPIPRHDTVYWYQQGPGQDPQFLISFYEKMQSDKGSIPDRFSAQQFSDYHSELNMSSLELGDSALYFCASSWHSRGQGLLEQYFGPGTRLTVT.

This clone was seen just once. Compared with germline, one end of the junction differs, possibly owing to a read error. In the same sample, other DNA sequences code for this CDR3. The V call is TRBV30, the J call TRBJ1-4; D unresolved. CDR1 and CDR2 from the germline V gene are GTSNPN and SVGIG (reference sequence). This CDR3 is built from 16 residues. The CDR3 protein is CAWSVAAHATNEKLFF. DNA of the CDR3: TGTGCCTGGAGTGTAGCCGCCCACGCAACTAATGAAAAATTGTTTTTT. Based on the CDR3 plus reference TRBV30 and TRBJ1-4, the full variable domain is SQTIHQWPATLVQPVGSPLSLECTVEGTSNPNLYWYRQAAGRGLQLLFYSVGIGQISSEVPQNLSASRPQDRQFILSSKKLLLSDSGFYLCAWSVAAHATNEKLFFGSGTQLSVL.

This clone came up a few times. This sequence joins TRBV2 and TRBJ1-2; tentative D call: TRBD1 (5 bases). From germline, CDR1 is SNHLY and CDR2 FYNNEI. CDR3 size: 13 residues. The V end lost 8 bases, the J end lost 10 bases, and 20 bases lay between the germline ends. As DNA, the CDR3 is TGTGCCAGCTCCGTGGGGCAGCTTTCGGCCTACACCTTC. Protein: CASSVGQLSAYTF.

Note on this clone: A far bigger clonotype differs at one base, so this is likely a read error. Additional DNA sequences in this sample encode the identical CDR3. This chain uses TRBV5-4 with TRBJ2-2; D might be TRBD1 (5 bases). CDR3 length: 15 residues. The germline gives CDR1 SGHNT, CDR2 YYREEE (reference sequence). The V and J ends lost 2 bases and 0 bases respectively, with 8 bases between them. The DNA for the CDR3 is TGTGCCAGCAGCTTTTCCAGGGCGAACACCGGGGAGCTGTTTTTT. Its protein product is CASSFSRANTGELFF.

The genes are TRBV30 and TRBJ1-2, with D uncertain. V shed 0 bases and J shed 7 bases, with 9 bases lying between them. Looked up from germline, CDR1 is GTSNPN and CDR2 is SVGIG (reference sequence). This CDR3 contains 12 residues. The CDR3, as DNA: TGTGCCTGGAGTGTACAGAGTGTTGGCTACACCTTC. It is translated as CAWSVQSVGYTF.

V usage is TRBV5-6 and J usage is TRBJ2-3; TRBD1 aligns across 7 bases. Germline V gene sequence: CDR1 SGHDT, CDR2 YYEEEE. The CDR3 contains 13 residues. Trimming at V came to 3 bases and at J to 5 bases, leaving 3 bases not matched to a gene. The CDR3 here is CASSSTGRDTQYF. CDR3 DNA sequence: TGTGCCAGCAGCTCGACAGGGCGAGATACGCAGTATTTT.

The chain carries TRBV10-3 and TRBJ1-2, with TRBD1 matching 9 bases. The CDR3 has 13 amino acids. J gave up 5 bases and V 7 bases, and 5 bases lay outside the gene matches. CDR1 and CDR2 from the germline V gene are ENHRY and SYGVKD. The DNA for the CDR3 is TGTGCCATCACGGGACAGGGTGCATATGGCTACACCTTC. Encoded protein: CAITGQGAYGYTF.